The T cell receptor (beta chain) under discussion was sequenced for a study of beta chain features in type 1 diabetes. Study-level information: Analysis included more than 90 million sorted cells drawn from all samples.

V lost 8 bases and J lost 2; bases outside the gene matches: 6. There are 14 residues in the CDR3. The germline V gene encodes CDR1 MDHEN and CDR2 SYDVKM. Study-level points and caveats: Researchers cautioned that cDNA sequencing could over-represent cells with high TCR expression. Moderately but significantly shorter TCRB CDR3s were found in Type 1 diabetes patients in all four CD4+ subsets. VDJ junctions from type 1 diabetes patients carried fewer insertions and larger deletions.

This clone was observed a few times. Its antigen is not known. TCRB transcripts that were expressed got sequenced, as all of the isolated RNA had been reverse transcribed. Some clones are missing from TCRdb's copy, which holds only in-frame ones; the method was immunoSEQ multiplex PCR. The sample yields some 640,000 clones, more than 13% seen once. Sorted populations were all over 98% pure. The receptor was isolated from a man between 18 and 29 years old with type 1 diabetes. Specimen: naive CD4+ T cells from blood. The J gene is TRBJ1-2, the V gene TRBV28; 9 positions agree with TRBD1. The CDR3 coding sequence is TGTGCCAGCGGGACAGGGCCATCCAACTATGGCTACACCTTC. Residues: CASGTGPSNYGYTF.